What follows describes a single TCR beta chain. This clone showed up just a few times. Its antigen has not been determined. It has no much larger one-base neighbor in the sample; base qualities were not kept. TCRbeta CDR3 regions were amplified from genomic DNA by means of the immunoSEQ Assay, a bias-controlled multiplex PCR. Processing in the source paper ran as follows. The number of nucleated cells in each sample was estimated by amplification of reference gene primers within the assay. To quantify the absolute abundance of each unique TCRbeta CDR3 rearrangement, sequence reads were collapsed and filtered. For each sample, productive Simpson clonality was calculated by taking the square root of Simpson's diversity index across productive rearrangements. TCRdb obtained this table from immuneACCESS and retained in-frame rearrangements with V and J assigned. These tables miss some clones; where compared with another copy, unresolved V genes account for less than half of the shortfall, and the remainder is unexplained. That table furnishes V, J and clone size, whereas the DNA furnished D and trimming. The sample table shows around 59,000 clones, and around four fifths are seen once. The top ten hold more than 15% of the sample.

The CDR3 spans 15 residues, from the cysteine through the phenylalanine. The sequence is cut down to CDR3 DNA, 45 bases in frame from base 1. As encoded in the germline V gene, CDR1 is MGHRA while CDR2 is YSYEKL. After removal of 1 base from V and 7 bases from J, the junction retains 5 bases not matched to a gene. This entry is derived from a study of blood T cell repertoires in COVID-19 (TCRdb year 2020). General notes on the study: Samples covering the acute and convalescent phases of COVID-19 were provided by collaborators in the United States, Italy and Spain. The material from the prospective study consisted of cDNA or gDNA derived from T cells, B-cell-depleted T cells, or PBMCs. Deeply sampled blood TCRbeta repertoires from subjects exposed to, actively infected with, or recovered from COVID-19 were included in the dataset. The repertoires were released in a freely available public database intended as a resource for research on the immune response to SARS-CoV-2. The samples were drawn from two sources: the first 160 participants of the ongoing ImmuneRACE study, and 950 to 1,500 subjects contributed by 6 global collaborators. Sample metadata almost always included a de-identified subject ID, COVID-19 status, age in years and sex. Where HLA class I and class II types were available, the types were taken from metadata supplied by the sample provider, not from assay-based typing. General findings and caveats noted by the study authors: How much clinical and demographic metadata was included differed by source and by participant, and the metadata was provided uncurated.

Collaborating institutions collected whole blood in K2EDTA tubes following their own protocols. For TCRbeta analysis, collaborator samples were shipped as frozen whole blood, as isolated PBMCs, or as DNA extracted from either sample type. The TCR was taken from a woman in her forties or fifties with active or convalescent COVID-19. Sequenced sample: peripheral blood. The rearrangement joined TRBV4-1 to TRBJ2-7; 12 junctional bases match TRBD2. The DNA sequence is TGCGCCAGCAGCCAAGGGACTAGCGGGACTAGGGAGCAGTACTTC. Its translation reads: CASSQGTSGTREQYF.